Below are 27 T cell receptor beta chains sequenced from a single sample in a study of blood T cell repertoires in COVID-19. Sequencing used immunoSEQ multiplex PCR; TCRdb keeps in-frame clones, though not all of them. Of tens of thousands of clones in the sample, about 92% were seen once. The specimen was peripheral blood. The origin of the receptors is a man between 65 and 85 years old with acute or convalescent COVID-19.

The rearrangement uses TRBV11-3 and TRBJ2-1; 8 bases agree with TRBD1. The V and J ends lost 4 bases and 3 bases, in that order; junction bases with no gene match: 5. The CDR3 has 15 amino acids. Germline assignment: CDR1 SGHNT and CDR2 YENEEA. The DNA for the CDR3 is TGTGCCAGCAGCTCAGACAGGGGCGTCTACAATGAGCAGTTCTTC. Protein product: CASSSDRGVYNEQFF.

The chain recombines TRBV11-2 with TRBJ1-2, with 10 bases matching TRBD1. The CDR3 is 16 residues long. V shed 2 bases, J shed 3 bases, and the junction held 6 bases outside the gene matches. The germline CDR1 and CDR2 sequences are SGHAT and FQNNGV. The CDR3 reads CASSLTAGTGDYGYTF. The CDR3 DNA follows: TGTGCCAGCAGCTTAACCGCCGGGACAGGGGACTATGGCTACACCTTC.

The chain links TRBV27 to TRBJ2-3, with 7 bases aligning to TRBD2. The germline gives CDR1 MNHEY, CDR2 SMNVEV (reference sequence). CDR3 length: 16 amino acids. Trimming removed 6 bases from V and 3 bases from J; junction bases left unmatched: 12. The CDR3 DNA reads TGTGCCAGCAGCCGGGTGGTGGGGACTAAAACAGATACGCAGTATTTT. Translation gives CASSRVVGTKTDTQYF.

The CDR3 is CASSLEVGGYGYTF. The CDR3 DNA reads as TGTGCCAGCAGCTTGGAGGTGGGGGGCTATGGCTACACCTTC. The chain links TRBV5-5 to TRBJ1-2; possibly TRBD1 for D (5 bases). The CDR3 is made up of 14 amino acids. The V gene lost 0 bases and the J gene lost 4 bases, with 10 bases spanning the gap. Germline loops: CDR1 SGHKS, CDR2 YYEKEE (reference sequence).

This sequence joins TRBV4-3 and TRBJ2-1; 9 nucleotides match TRBD2. Germline-derived CDR1 and CDR2 are LGHNA and YSLEER. The CDR3 is made up of 16 amino acids. Unmatched junction bases numbered 6, after V lost 0 bases and J lost 6 bases. The CDR3 reads CASSQDAKTSGNEQFF. In nucleotides, the CDR3 is TGCGCCAGCAGCCAAGATGCCAAGACTAGCGGCAATGAGCAGTTCTTC.

The CDR3 nucleotides read TGTGCCAGCAGCCCGTCGGACGAGCAGTACTTC. Its translation is CASSPSDEQYF. The chain uses TRBV7-8 and TRBJ2-7, with unresolved D. V dropped 5 bases and J dropped 5 bases, with 7 bases sitting between them. Germline lookup yields CDR1 SGHVS and CDR2 FQNEAQ. The CDR3 has 11 residues.

This clone appeared a few times. The J gene is TRBJ2-2, the V gene TRBV24-1, with 8 bases that match TRBD1. The germline gives CDR1 KGHDR, CDR2 SFDVKD. Unmatched junction bases numbered 4, after V lost 3 bases and J lost 5 bases. The CDR3 extends over 15 amino acids. DNA for the CDR3: TGTGCCACCAGTGATCCAGGGGGCCGGACCGGGGAGCTGTTTTTT. Translating it yields CATSDPGGRTGELFF.

The V and J genes are TRBV28 and TRBJ1-5; D is undetermined. Germline V lookup: CDR1 MDHEN, CDR2 SYDVKM. V gave up 2 bases and J gave up 3 bases, with 8 bases separating them. The CDR3 loop spans 14 amino acids. This chain's CDR3 is CASSLRLYNQPQHF. CDR3 DNA sequence: TGTGCCAGCAGTTTACGCCTATACAATCAGCCCCAGCATTTT. The complete variable domain, with remaining parts taken from reference TRBV28 and TRBJ1-5, reads DVKVTQSSRYLVKRTGEKVFLECVQDMDHENMFWYRQDPGLGLRLIYFSYDVKMKEKGDIPEGYSVSREKKERFSLILESASTNQTSMYLCASSLRLYNQPQHFGDGTRLSIL.

This clone was observed a handful of times. V is TRBV28 and J is TRBJ1-6; 7 nucleotides match TRBD1. Germline CDR1 is MDHEN and CDR2 is SYDVKM. The V and J ends lost 3 bases and 5 bases, in that order; junction bases with no gene match: 10. The CDR3 is 17 residues long. CDR3 amino acids: CASSLSQGVRNNSPLHF. CDR3 DNA sequence: TGTGCCAGCAGTTTGAGCCAGGGGGTCAGAAATAATTCACCCCTCCACTTT.

The rearrangement joins TRBV6-5 to TRBJ2-7, with a weak D call TRBD2 (5 bases). CDR3 length: 16 amino acids. V was clipped by 0 bases and J by 6 bases, with 18 bases between them. Per the germline V gene, CDR1 is MNHEY and CDR2 is SVGAGI. The CDR3 spells CASSYSEPRRAGEQYF. The DNA for the CDR3 is TGTGCCAGCAGTTACTCGGAGCCCAGGCGGGCGGGCGAGCAGTACTTC.

The rearrangement uses TRBV18 and TRBJ2-1; D unresolved. There are 13 residues in the CDR3. Trimming removed 3 bases at V and 4 bases at J, with 7 bases between. Germline-derived CDR1 and CDR2 are KGHSH and LQKENI. CDR3 DNA: TGTGCCAGCTCACCCCCGACTTACAATGAGCAGTTCTTC. This translates into CASSPPTYNEQFF.

This clone turned up a few times. This rearrangement joins TRBV28 to TRBJ1-2; TRBD1 aligns across 12 bases. V lost 3 bases to trimming and J lost 3 bases; unmatched junction nucleotides: 8. Germline assignment: CDR1 MDHEN and CDR2 SYDVKM. This CDR3 contains 17 residues. This CDR3 reads CASSLGPGQGADYGYTF. The CDR3 DNA sequence: TGTGCCAGCAGTTTGGGGCCGGGACAGGGGGCAGACTATGGCTACACCTTC.

V is TRBV27 and J is TRBJ2-1; TRBD2 aligns across 11 bases. This CDR3 spans 13 amino acids. Germline values: CDR1 MNHEY, CDR2 SMNVEV (reference sequence). The ends lost 5 bases at V and 15 bases at J; junction bases unmatched: 9. The CDR3 sequence: CASSASGGSSTFF. CDR3 sequence (DNA): TGTGCCAGCAGTGCTAGCGGGGGGAGTAGCACGTTCTTC.

The V gene is TRBV12-3 or TRBV12-4, the J gene TRBJ1-1, with D tentatively TRBD1 (6 bases). Trimming left V 5 bases short and J 7 bases short, with 8 bases between. The CDR3 has 11 residues. The CDR3 is CASSRGGEAFF. In DNA form, the CDR3 reads TGTGCCAGCAGTCGAGGGGGTGAAGCTTTCTTT.

As regards this clone: Other DNA sequences in the sample encode the same CDR3. The V gene is TRBV7-2, the J gene TRBJ1-3; no definite D call. V was trimmed by 1 base and J by 1 base, leaving 8 bases between them. The germline CDR1 and CDR2 sequences are SGHTA and FQGNSA. CDR3 size: 15 residues. CDR3 sequence (DNA): TGTGCCAGCAGCTTAGTTCGAGGATCTGGAAACACCATATATTTT. This codes for CASSLVRGSGNTIYF.

This clone was detected only a few times. The rearrangement joins TRBV7-2 to TRBJ1-6; maybe TRBD1 (5 bases). The germline gives CDR1 SGHTA, CDR2 FQGNSA. Between the trimmed V and J ends, which lost 1 base and 7 bases, there was a span of 11 bases. The CDR3 extends over 15 amino acids. This CDR3 reads CASSLVQGLNSPLHF. CDR3 in DNA: TGTGCCAGCAGCTTAGTTCAGGGTCTAAATTCACCCCTCCACTTT.

The V and J genes are TRBV5-1 and TRBJ2-7; 9 positions agree with TRBD1. The CDR3 extends over 16 amino acids. Germline CDR1 SGHRS, CDR2 YFSETQ. Trimming at V came to 1 base and at J to 4 bases, leaving 9 bases not matched to a gene. In DNA, the CDR3 is TGCGCCAGCAGCTTGTTCTCGGACAGGGGAAAATACGAGCAGTACTTC. Protein sequence: CASSLFSDRGKYEQYF. The full variable domain, its missing parts supplied by reference TRBV5-1 and TRBJ2-7, is KAGVTQTPRYLIKTRGQQVTLSCSPISGHRSVSWYQQTPGQGLQFLFEYFSETQRNKGNFPGRFSGRQFSNSRSEMNVSTLELGDSALYLCASSLFSDRGKYEQYFGPGTRLTVT.

The rearrangement uses TRBV2 and TRBJ2-7; TRBD1 is a possible D gene (5 bases). Germline V lookup: CDR1 SNHLY, CDR2 FYNNEI. This CDR3 is built from 16 residues. The V and J ends lost 3 bases and 2 bases respectively, with 17 bases between them. This CDR3 reads CASSDLDIPTAYEQYF. The CDR3 DNA is TGTGCCAGCAGTGACTTGGACATCCCTACGGCCTACGAGCAGTACTTC.

The chain joins TRBV19 to TRBJ2-2; D possibly corresponds to TRBD2 (6 bases). The CDR3 has 16 amino acids. The germline CDR1 and CDR2 sequences are LNHDA and SQIVND (reference sequence). Trimming pared 4 bases from V and 1 base from J, leaving 13 bases between. CDR3 DNA sequence: TGTGCCAGTAGTAGATGGCGGGGAGAGAACACCGGGGAGCTGTTTTTT. Residues: CASSRWRGENTGELFF.

The chain is built from TRBV5-1 and TRBJ1-3; tentatively, D is TRBD1 (5 bases). Germline V gives CDR1 SGHRS, CDR2 YFSETQ. The V end lost 1 base, the J end lost 0 bases, and 8 bases lay between the germline ends. This CDR3 region has 15 residues. In DNA, the CDR3 is TGCGCCAGCAGCTTGAACGGGGGCTCTGGAAACACCATATATTTT. Protein: CASSLNGGSGNTIYF.

The chain recombines TRBV4-1 with TRBJ1-5, with D maybe TRBD1 (5 bases). Trimming stripped 6 bases from V and 6 bases from J, with 15 bases between. The germline CDR1 and CDR2 sequences are MGHRA and YSYEKL. CDR3 size: 14 residues. The CDR3 bases are TGCGCCAGCAGGGAGGGGATAGGAGGTCAGCCCCAGCATTTT. It yields the protein CASREGIGGQPQHF.

The V and J genes are TRBV4-1 and TRBJ2-5, with TRBD2 matching over 10 bases. This CDR3 contains 17 residues. Looked up from germline, CDR1 is MGHRA and CDR2 is YSYEKL. Trimming took 1 base from V and 5 from J; bases not matched to a gene: 10. The CDR3 spells CASSQGPSGGAEETQYF. The CDR3 nucleotides read TGCGCCAGCAGCCAAGGTCCCAGCGGGGGGGCTGAGGAGACCCAGTACTTC.

This chain uses TRBV7-8 with TRBJ2-2; D ambiguous. Germline-derived CDR1 and CDR2 are SGHVS and FQNEAQ. The V end was cut by 5 bases, the J end by 6 bases, with 7 bases between. This CDR3 is 12 amino acids long. The CDR3, as DNA: TGTGCCAGCAGCCCAACTCCCGGGGAGCTGTTTTTT. Protein product: CASSPTPGELFF. The full variable domain, completed using reference TRBV7-8 and TRBJ2-2, is GAGVSQSPRYKVAKRGQDVALRCDPISGHVSLFWYQQALGQGPEFLTYFQNEAQLDKSGLPSDRFFAERPEGSVSTLKIQRTQQEDSAVYLCASSPTPGELFFGEGSRLTVL.

The chain recombines TRBV2 with TRBJ1-2; 9 nucleotides align to TRBD1. CDR3 size: 14 residues. J lost 2 bases, V lost 6 bases, and 4 bases had no gene match. Germline CDR1 SNHLY, CDR2 FYNNEI. CDR3 amino acids: CASRGQGFNYGYTF. Written as DNA, the CDR3 is TGTGCCAGCAGGGGACAGGGATTCAACTATGGCTACACCTTC.

This clone appeared a few times. The chain recombines TRBV2 with TRBJ1-6; TRBD1 agrees at 7 bases. This CDR3 contains 14 residues. After removal of 9 bases from V and 9 bases from J, the junction contained 11 bases not matched to a gene. Germline V gene lookup returns CDR1 SNHLY and CDR2 FYNNEI. DNA of the CDR3: TGTGCCAGTCGACAGGGCCCCGAGTCTTCACCCCTCCACTTT. It specifies CASRQGPESSPLHF.

The genes are TRBV24-1 and TRBJ2-6; TRBD1 matches at 7 bases. From germline, CDR1 is KGHDR and CDR2 SFDVKD. This CDR3 has 16 amino acids. The ends lost 2 bases at V and 11 bases at J; junction bases unmatched: 11. The CDR3 nucleotides read TGTGCCACCAGTGATTCACTCCAGGACAGGATGGACGTCCTGACTTTC. Its protein product is CATSDSLQDRMDVLTF.

The J gene is TRBJ2-7, the V gene TRBV7-2; no reliable D call. Germline V gives CDR1 SGHTA, CDR2 FQGNSA. V was cut by 1 base and J by 6 bases, with 10 bases left in between. The CDR3 has 13 amino acids. This CDR3 is CASSLVRYSEQYF. The CDR3 DNA follows: TGTGCCAGCAGCTTAGTCAGGTATTCCGAGCAGTACTTC. The variable domain in full, with the rest retrieved from reference TRBV7-2 and TRBJ2-7, is GAGVSQSPSNKVTEKGKDVELRCDPISGHTALYWYRQSLGQGLEFLIYFQGNSAPDKSGLPSDRFSAERTGGSVSTLTIQRTQQEDSAVYLCASSLVRYSEQYFGPGTRLTVT.